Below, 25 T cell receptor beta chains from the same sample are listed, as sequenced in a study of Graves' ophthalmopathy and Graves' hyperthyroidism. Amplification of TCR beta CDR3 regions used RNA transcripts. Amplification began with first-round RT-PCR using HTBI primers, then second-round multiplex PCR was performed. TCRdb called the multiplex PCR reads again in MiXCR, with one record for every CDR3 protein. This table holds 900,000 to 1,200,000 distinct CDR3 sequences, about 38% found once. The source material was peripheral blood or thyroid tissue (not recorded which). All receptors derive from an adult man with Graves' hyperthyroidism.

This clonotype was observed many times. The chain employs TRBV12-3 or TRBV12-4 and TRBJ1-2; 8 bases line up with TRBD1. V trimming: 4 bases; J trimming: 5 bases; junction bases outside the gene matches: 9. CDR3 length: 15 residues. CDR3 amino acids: CASSSPRTGNYGYTF. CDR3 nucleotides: TGTGCCAGCAGTTCCCCCCGGACAGGGAATTATGGCTACACCTTC.

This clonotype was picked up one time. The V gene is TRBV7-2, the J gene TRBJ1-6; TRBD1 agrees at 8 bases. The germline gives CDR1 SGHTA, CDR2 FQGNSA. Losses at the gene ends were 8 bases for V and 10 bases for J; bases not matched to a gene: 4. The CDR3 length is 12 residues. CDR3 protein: CASQGAGSPLHF. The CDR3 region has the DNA TGTGCCAGCCAGGGGGCCGGGTCACCCCTCCACTTT.

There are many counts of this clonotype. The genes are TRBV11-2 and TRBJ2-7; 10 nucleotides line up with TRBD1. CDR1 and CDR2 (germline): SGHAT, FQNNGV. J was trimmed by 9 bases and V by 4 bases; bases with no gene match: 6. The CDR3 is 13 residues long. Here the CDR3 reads CASSSVWDRGQYF. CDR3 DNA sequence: TGTGCCAGCAGCTCGGTGTGGGACAGGGGGCAGTACTTC.

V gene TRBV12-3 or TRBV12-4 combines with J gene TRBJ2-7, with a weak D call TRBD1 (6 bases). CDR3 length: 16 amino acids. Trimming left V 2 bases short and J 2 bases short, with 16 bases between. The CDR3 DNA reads TGTGCCAGCAGTTTACTAGGCTCGGACAGTGCCTACGAGCAGTACTTC. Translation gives CASSLLGSDSAYEQYF.

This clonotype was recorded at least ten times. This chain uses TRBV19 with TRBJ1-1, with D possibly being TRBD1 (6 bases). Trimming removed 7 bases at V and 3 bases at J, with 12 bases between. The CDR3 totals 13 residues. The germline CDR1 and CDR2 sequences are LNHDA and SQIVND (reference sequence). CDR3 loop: CASTRTEYTEAFF. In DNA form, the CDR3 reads TGTGCCAGTACCCGGACAGAATACACTGAAGCTTTCTTT.

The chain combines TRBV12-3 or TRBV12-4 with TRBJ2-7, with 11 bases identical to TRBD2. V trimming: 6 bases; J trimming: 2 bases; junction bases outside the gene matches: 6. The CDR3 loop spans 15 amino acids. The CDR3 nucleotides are TGTGCCAGCAGGAGGGGACTAGCGGATACCTACGAGCAGTACTTC. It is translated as CASRRGLADTYEQYF.

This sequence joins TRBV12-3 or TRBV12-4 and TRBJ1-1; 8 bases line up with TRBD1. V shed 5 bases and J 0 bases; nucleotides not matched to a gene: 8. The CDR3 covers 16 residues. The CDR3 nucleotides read TGTGCCAGCAGTCTCGGACAGGGCGATATGAACACTGAAGCTTTCTTT. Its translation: CASSLGQGDMNTEAFF.

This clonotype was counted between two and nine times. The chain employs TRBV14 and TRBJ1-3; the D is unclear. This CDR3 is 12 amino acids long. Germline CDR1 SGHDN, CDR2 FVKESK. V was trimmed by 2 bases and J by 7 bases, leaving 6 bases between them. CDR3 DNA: TGTGCCAGCAGCCAAATGCCGAACACCATATATTTT. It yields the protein CASSQMPNTIYF.

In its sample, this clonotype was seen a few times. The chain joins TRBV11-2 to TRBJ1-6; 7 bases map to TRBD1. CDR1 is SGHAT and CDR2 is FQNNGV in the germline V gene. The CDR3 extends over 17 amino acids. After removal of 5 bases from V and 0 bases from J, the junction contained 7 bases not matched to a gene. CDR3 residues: CASSEGQIGSYNSPLHF. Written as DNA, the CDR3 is TGTGCCAGCAGCGAGGGACAGATAGGCTCCTATAATTCACCCCTCCACTTT.

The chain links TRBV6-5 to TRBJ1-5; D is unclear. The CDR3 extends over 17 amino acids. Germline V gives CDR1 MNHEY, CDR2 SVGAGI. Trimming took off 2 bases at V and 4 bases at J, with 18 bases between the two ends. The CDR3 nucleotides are TGTGCCAGCAGTTACCGGGGATTAGTTGGTGTGAATCAGCCCCAGCATTTT. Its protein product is CASSYRGLVGVNQPQHF.

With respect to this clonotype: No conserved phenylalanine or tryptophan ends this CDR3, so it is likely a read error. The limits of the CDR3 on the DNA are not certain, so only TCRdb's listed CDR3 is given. The CDR3: CSARDRGRV. The V call is TRBV20-1, the J call TRBJ1-2. Germline V gene data show CDR1 as DFQATT and CDR2 as SNEGSKA (reference sequence). Counting both end residues, the CDR3 totals 9 amino acids.

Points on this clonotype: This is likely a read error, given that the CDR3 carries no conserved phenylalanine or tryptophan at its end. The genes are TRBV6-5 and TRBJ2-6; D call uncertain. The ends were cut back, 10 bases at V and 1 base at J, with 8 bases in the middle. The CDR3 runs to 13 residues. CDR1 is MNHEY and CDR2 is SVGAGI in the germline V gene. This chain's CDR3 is CAIRDSGANVLTP. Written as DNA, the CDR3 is TGTGCCATCAGAGATTCTGGGGCCAACGTCCTGACTCCA.

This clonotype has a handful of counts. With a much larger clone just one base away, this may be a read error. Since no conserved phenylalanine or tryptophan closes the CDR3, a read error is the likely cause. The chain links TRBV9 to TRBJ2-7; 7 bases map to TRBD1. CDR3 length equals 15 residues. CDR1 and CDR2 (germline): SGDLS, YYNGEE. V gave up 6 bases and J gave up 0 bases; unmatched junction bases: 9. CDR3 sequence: CASTKGAEISYEQYL. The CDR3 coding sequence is TGTGCCAGCACCAAGGGGGCAGAGATCTCCTACGAGCAGTACCTC.

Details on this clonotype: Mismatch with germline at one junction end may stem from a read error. The CDR3 reads CASSQDRDRTYERYF. CDR3 sequence (DNA): TGCGCCAGCAGCCAAGACCGGGACAGGACCTACGAGCGGTACTTC. The chain joins TRBV4-1 to TRBJ2-7; 8 positions agree with TRBD1. The CDR3 consists of 15 residues. The germline V gene has CDR1 MGHRA and CDR2 YSYEKL.

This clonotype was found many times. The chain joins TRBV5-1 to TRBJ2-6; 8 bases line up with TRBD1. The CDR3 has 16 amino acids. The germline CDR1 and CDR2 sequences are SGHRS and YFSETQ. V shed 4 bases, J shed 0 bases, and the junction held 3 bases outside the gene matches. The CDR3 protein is CASSGTGISGANVLTF. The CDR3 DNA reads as TGCGCCAGCAGCGGGACAGGAATCTCTGGGGCCAACGTCCTGACTTTC.

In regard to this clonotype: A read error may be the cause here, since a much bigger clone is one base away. The CDR3 DNA reads as TGTGCCAACAGCTTAACCCCAGATGGCACCGGGGAGCTGTTTTTT. Amino acid sequence: CANSLTPDGTGELFF. This chain uses TRBV4-2 with TRBJ2-2; D ambiguous. Germline CDR1 and CDR2: LGHNA and YNFKEQ. The CDR3 covers 15 residues.

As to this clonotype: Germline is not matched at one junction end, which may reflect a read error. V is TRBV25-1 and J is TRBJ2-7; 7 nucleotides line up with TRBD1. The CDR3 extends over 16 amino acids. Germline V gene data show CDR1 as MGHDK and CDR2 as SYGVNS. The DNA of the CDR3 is TGTGCCTGCAGTGCAAACCGACAGGGTTACTCCTACGAGCAGTACTTC. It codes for CACSANRQGYSYEQYF.

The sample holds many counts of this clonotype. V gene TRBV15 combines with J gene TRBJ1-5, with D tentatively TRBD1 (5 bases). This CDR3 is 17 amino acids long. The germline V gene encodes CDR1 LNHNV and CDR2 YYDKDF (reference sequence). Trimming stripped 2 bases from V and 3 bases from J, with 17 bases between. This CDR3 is CATSRHPGREYNQPQHF. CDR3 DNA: TGTGCCACCAGCAGACATCCGGGCAGGGAATACAATCAGCCCCAGCATTTT. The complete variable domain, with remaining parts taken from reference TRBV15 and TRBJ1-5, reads DAMVIQNPRYQVTQFGKPVTLSCSQTLNHNVMYWYQQKSSQAPKLLFHYYDKDFNNEADTPDNFQSRRPNTSFCFLDIRSPGLGDTAMYLCATSRHPGREYNQPQHFGDGTRLSIL.

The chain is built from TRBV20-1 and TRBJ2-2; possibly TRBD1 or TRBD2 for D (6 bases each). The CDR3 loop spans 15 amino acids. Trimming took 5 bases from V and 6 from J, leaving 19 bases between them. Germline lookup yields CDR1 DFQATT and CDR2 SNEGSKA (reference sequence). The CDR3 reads CSARDEQGGAGELFF. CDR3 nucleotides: TGCAGTGCTCGCGACGAACAGGGAGGTGCCGGGGAGCTGTTTTTT.

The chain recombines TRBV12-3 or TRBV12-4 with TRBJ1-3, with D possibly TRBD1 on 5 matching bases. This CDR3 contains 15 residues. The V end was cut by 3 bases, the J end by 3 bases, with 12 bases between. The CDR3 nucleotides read TGTGCCAGCAGTTTTTTGGGGGAACTTGGAAACACCATATATTTT. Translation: CASSFLGELGNTIYF.

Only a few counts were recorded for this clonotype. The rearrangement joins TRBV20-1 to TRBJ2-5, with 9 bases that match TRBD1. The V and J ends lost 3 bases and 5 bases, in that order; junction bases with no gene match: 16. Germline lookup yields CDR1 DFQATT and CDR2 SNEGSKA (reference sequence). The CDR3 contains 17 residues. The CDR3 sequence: CSARTGLGGQGGETQYF. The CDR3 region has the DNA TGCAGTGCTAGGACGGGCTTAGGGGGACAGGGTGGGGAGACCCAGTACTTC.

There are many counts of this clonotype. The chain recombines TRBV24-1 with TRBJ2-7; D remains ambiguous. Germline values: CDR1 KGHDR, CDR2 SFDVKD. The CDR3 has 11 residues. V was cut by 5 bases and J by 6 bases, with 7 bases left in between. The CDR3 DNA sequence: TGTGCCACCAGTGTGGGTTCCGAGCAGTACTTC. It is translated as CATSVGSEQYF.

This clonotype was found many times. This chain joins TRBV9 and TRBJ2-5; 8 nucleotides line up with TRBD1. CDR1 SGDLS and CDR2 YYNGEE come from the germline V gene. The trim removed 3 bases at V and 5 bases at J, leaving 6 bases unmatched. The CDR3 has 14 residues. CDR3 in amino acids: CASSATGVGETQYF. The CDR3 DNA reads TGTGCCAGCAGCGCGACAGGGGTAGGGGAGACCCAGTACTTC.

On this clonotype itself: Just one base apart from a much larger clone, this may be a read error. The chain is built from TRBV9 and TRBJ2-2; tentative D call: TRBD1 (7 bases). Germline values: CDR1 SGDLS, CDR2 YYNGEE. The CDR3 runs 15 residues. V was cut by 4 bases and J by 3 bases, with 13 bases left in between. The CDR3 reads CASSPSRGDTGELFF. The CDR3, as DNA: TGTGCCAGCAGCCCGAGCAGGGGGGACACCGGGGAGCTGTTTTTT.

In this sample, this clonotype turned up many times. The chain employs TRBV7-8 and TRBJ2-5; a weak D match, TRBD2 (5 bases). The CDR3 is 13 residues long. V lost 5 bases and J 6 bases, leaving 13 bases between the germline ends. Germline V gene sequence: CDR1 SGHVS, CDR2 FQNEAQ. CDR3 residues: CASSAGPAKTQYF. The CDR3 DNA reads TGTGCCAGCAGCGCGGGCCCGGCAAAGACCCAGTACTTC.